This T cell receptor beta chain was recorded in a study of blood T cells in healthy people across ages (dated by TCRdb to about 2015). Concerning the study at large: Template switching captured roughly one uniquely barcoded TCR beta cDNA molecule per two T cells in model experiments. To avoid experimental bias, donors of different ages were distributed randomly across sequencing lanes. Using deep sequencing normalized with unique cDNA molecular identifiers, the study measured how TCR beta repertoire diversity changes with age. The donors were divided into four age groups: young (average approximately 15 years), middle-aged (around 37), aged (62) and long-lived (roughly 82). Using the same blood draw, the study looked at two additional independent replicas of 1 million unique cDNA reads for two donors, one aged 18 to 29 and the other aged 80 or older. Overall study results and their limits: Bulk unsorted PBMC profiling prevented conclusive comparison of naive and antigen-experienced compartments. Compared with the aged group, the long-lived group had more naive CD4+ T cells, fewer expanded clones and increased TCR diversity, suggesting age selection. Estimates of total diversity from one million sequenced T cells were regarded as lower bounds and underestimates. Observed TCR beta diversity correlated strongly with the percentage of naive T cells measured by flow cytometry. Observed TCR beta diversity per million T cells fell roughly linearly with age, and a significant reduction was already apparent by age around 36. Because donor CMV infection status was unknown, age-related changes in expanded clonotypes were potentially confounded.

Library preparation used 5' RACE. For sequencing, an Illumina HiSeq 2500 was employed. A second PCR of 7 to 11 cycles was performed with a sample-barcoded 5' primer and a J-beta primer mix. A template-switch 5' adaptor carrying 12 random nucleotides introduced a unique molecular identifier onto each TCR beta cDNA molecule. Each sample yielded at least 3 million CDR3-containing paired-end reads. First-strand cDNA synthesis was performed from all RNA using the Mint cDNA synthesis kit, with priming by a TRBC-specific oligonucleotide. Following uracil-DNA glycosylase treatment, a first 18-cycle PCR with universal primers M1SS and BC2_uni_R was performed on all cDNA. Per the original workflow: For normalization, 1 million high-quality reads, each with a distinct molecular identifier, were randomly selected from each sample. Instead of being binned into consensus sequences, reads with shared molecular identifiers were discarded. MiTCR, run with a Q25 quality threshold and the strictest error-elimination algorithm, handled CDR3 identification, clonotype clustering and error correction. A nonparametric unseen species model with Euler transformation was used to estimate lower-bound total TCR beta diversity. TCRdb itself trimmed the public reads at Q25 with fastp, ran MiXCR and retained productive beta chains. Entries are consolidated by CDR3 protein sequence, retaining the most common genes and DNA. Here the V and J calls rest on TCRdb's processing, not on the authors' analysis. Within this sample are roughly 1.6 million distinct CDR3 sequences, with about 35% of them counted one time only. The leading ten clones occupy over 9% of the sample.

From cysteine to phenylalanine, the CDR3 is 14 amino acids long. Left in the record is the CDR3 DNA by itself, 42 bases read in frame from the first base. Trimming takes 2 bases from V and 7 bases from J, and the germline ends sit 12 bases apart. Via the germline V gene, CDR1 is MNHEY and CDR2 SVGAGI. Systemically healthy Caucasian individuals from Russia, some 40 in total and aged roughly 6 to 100 years, were included as donors. Roughly 10 milliliters of peripheral blood were collected from each donor into EDTA-treated Vacutainer tubes. PBMCs were isolated by Ficoll-Paque density-gradient centrifugation, with at least 7 million obtained per sample. Trizol reagent was used to extract total RNA from PBMCs, with at least 5 micrograms per sample. For every donor, flow cytometry on a PBMC aliquot measured the percentage of naive CD45RAhigh/CD27high T cells. As to this clonotype: The target of this receptor is not known. Base qualities are missing; no much larger clone stands one base away.

This clonotype was obtained from a woman aged 25-40 years in good health. Source material: blood. Recombination linked TRBV6-5 to TRBJ2-1; there is no confident call for the D gene. The CDR3 loop reads CASSYALRRNEQFF. The nucleotide sequence reads as follows: TGTGCCAGCAGTTACGCCTTGAGGCGAAATGAGCAGTTCTTC.